These 20 T cell receptor beta chains were all obtained from the same sample, sequenced in a study of blood T cell repertoires in COVID-19. Repertoires were generated with immunoSEQ multiplex PCR, while TCRdb's copy carries only in-frame clones and drops some. The table includes more than 95,000 clones, approximately 90% detected once. What was sequenced was peripheral blood. The origin of the receptors is an elderly woman in a cohort sampled during active COVID-19.

The genes are TRBV2 and TRBJ1-5; 7 bases align to TRBD1. This CDR3 region has 14 residues. In germline, CDR1 is SNHLY, CDR2 FYNNEI. The J segment lost 3 bases and the V segment lost 7 bases, leaving 6 bases of the junction unmatched. The CDR3 here is CASTGGTANQPQHF. CDR3 DNA sequence: TGTGCCAGCACTGGGGGGACAGCCAATCAGCCCCAGCATTTT.

The chain is built from TRBV28 and TRBJ2-1; 8 bases fit TRBD1. V shed 5 bases, J shed 1 base, and the junction held 1 base outside the gene matches. Germline CDR1 is MDHEN and CDR2 is SYDVKM. The CDR3 runs to 14 residues. The CDR3 loop reads CASSTGGSYNEQFF. As DNA, the CDR3 is TGTGCCAGCAGTACAGGGGGGTCCTACAATGAGCAGTTCTTC.

The chain employs TRBV5-1 and TRBJ2-7; TRBD2 aligns across 8 bases. Germline V CDR1 and CDR2: SGHRS, YFSETQ. This CDR3 has 14 residues. Unmatched junction bases numbered 6, after V lost 5 bases and J lost 2 bases. The CDR3 protein is CASSGAGGAYEQYF. In DNA, the CDR3 is TGCGCCAGCAGTGGGGCGGGAGGAGCCTACGAGCAGTACTTC. Full variable domain (missing parts from reference TRBV5-1 and TRBJ2-7): KAGVTQTPRYLIKTRGQQVTLSCSPISGHRSVSWYQQTPGQGLQFLFEYFSETQRNKGNFPGRFSGRQFSNSRSEMNVSTLELGDSALYLCASSGAGGAYEQYFGPGTRLTVT.

The chain employs TRBV2 and TRBJ1-3, with 7 bases identical to TRBD1. Trimming removed 6 bases from V and 0 bases from J; junction bases left unmatched: 5. Germline V CDR1 and CDR2: SNHLY, FYNNEI. This CDR3 contains 15 residues. Here the CDR3 DNA reads TGTGCCAGCAGCCTGGGACAGCTCTCTGGAAACACCATATATTTT. This codes for CASSLGQLSGNTIYF.

The rearrangement joins TRBV2 to TRBJ2-2; 7 bases line up with TRBD2. Germline trimming cut 6 bases from V and 8 bases from J; bases unmatched to any gene: 15. This CDR3 is built from 16 residues. In germline, CDR1 is SNHLY, CDR2 FYNNEI. The CDR3 bases are TGTGCCAGCAGAAGACTAGTCGCAGCGGGATCGGGGGAGCTGTTTTTT. Residues: CASRRLVAAGSGELFF.

The chain has TRBV24-1 and TRBJ1-2, with D uncertain. The V and J ends lost 9 bases and 8 bases respectively, with 24 bases between them. CDR1 and CDR2 (germline): KGHDR, SFDVKD. There are 15 residues in the CDR3. Here the CDR3 DNA reads TGTGCCACCCCACCAACGAATGGGCCCCCTGAGGGCTACACCTTC. Translated, it gives CATPPTNGPPEGYTF.

The chain joins TRBV5-1 to TRBJ2-1; TRBD2 matches at 8 bases. Germline CDR1 reads SGHRS; CDR2 reads YFSETQ. The CDR3 is made up of 18 amino acids. V was clipped by 2 bases and J by 2 bases; unmatched bases: 12. The CDR3 region is CASSLAGADLVPYNEQFF. CDR3 in DNA: TGCGCCAGCAGCTTAGCGGGAGCTGATCTTGTACCCTACAATGAGCAGTTCTTC.

V usage is TRBV25-1 and J usage is TRBJ2-1; 8 nucleotides match TRBD1. The CDR3 extends over 15 amino acids. From germline, CDR1 is MGHDK and CDR2 SYGVNS. Unmatched junction bases numbered 5, after V lost 3 bases and J lost 4 bases. The CDR3 sequence is CASSDLTGAYNEQFF. DNA of the CDR3: TGTGCCAGCAGTGATTTGACAGGGGCTTACAATGAGCAGTTCTTC.

The J gene is TRBJ2-7, the V gene TRBV11-2; 9 bases match TRBD2. V dropped 5 bases and J dropped 3; count of bases not matched to a gene: 8. The CDR3 sequence is 15 residues long. The germline V gene has CDR1 SGHAT and CDR2 FQNNGV. The DNA for the CDR3 is TGTGCCAGCAGCCCGCAGCTAGCGGGAATCTACGAGCAGTACTTC. Translated: CASSPQLAGIYEQYF. Based on the CDR3 plus reference TRBV11-2 and TRBJ2-7, the full variable domain is EAGVAQSPRYKIIEKRQSVAFWCNPISGHATLYWYQQILGQGPKLLIQFQNNGVVDDSQLPKDRFSAERLKGVDSTLKIQPAKLEDSAVYLCASSPQLAGIYEQYFGPGTRLTVT.

The chain couples TRBV12-3 or TRBV12-4 to TRBJ2-5, with 7 bases identical to TRBD2. V trimming: 3 bases; J trimming: 5 bases; junction bases outside the gene matches: 3. The CDR3 loop spans 13 amino acids. CDR3 amino acids: CASSFTSEETQYF. The CDR3 coding sequence is TGTGCCAGCAGTTTTACTAGCGAGGAGACCCAGTACTTC.

The CDR3 nucleotides read TGTGCCTGGAGTGTGGGGAGGAACACTGAAGCTTTCTTT. Encoded protein: CAWSVGRNTEAFF. The chain joins TRBV30 to TRBJ1-1; D is unclear. This CDR3 region has 13 residues. Trimming took off 0 bases at V and 1 base at J, with 6 bases between the two ends. Germline V gene data show CDR1 as GTSNPN and CDR2 as SVGIG (reference sequence).

The chain uses TRBV6-5 and TRBJ2-3; TRBD2 might be the D (6 bases). Germline V gene sequence: CDR1 MNHEY, CDR2 SVGAGI. V was clipped by 11 bases and J by 1 base, with 16 bases between them. CDR3 size: 14 residues. As DNA, the CDR3 is TGTGCCTCCTCGGGAGCTGGGGGCACAGATACGCAGTATTTT. This translates into CASSGAGGTDTQYF.

The gene calls are TRBV27 and TRBJ2-3; no firm D call. The V gene's germline CDR1 is MNHEY and CDR2 SMNVEV (reference sequence). V shed 6 bases and J shed 0 bases, with 10 bases lying between them. CDR3 length: 14 amino acids. The CDR3 bases are TGTGCCAGCAGCGCAGAGAGGAGCACAGATACGCAGTATTTT. Residues: CASSAERSTDTQYF.

This chain joins TRBV6-6 and TRBJ1-3; D is undetermined. V dropped 8 bases and J dropped 4 bases, with 3 bases sitting between them. The V gene's germline CDR1 is MNHNY and CDR2 SVGAGI (reference sequence). CDR3 length equals 10 residues. In DNA, the CDR3 is TGTGCCAGCCTCGGAAACACCATATATTTT. Translating gives CASLGNTIYF.

The genes are TRBV2 and TRBJ1-3; D is ambiguous. V was shortened by 8 bases and J by 0 bases, with 11 bases between the two germline ends. CDR1 is SNHLY, CDR2 FYNNEI, per germline. The CDR3 covers 14 residues. CDR3 sequence (DNA): TGTGCCAGCCACCTCTCTAGCTCTGGAAACACCATATATTTT. Residues: CASHLSSSGNTIYF. The full variable domain, completed using reference TRBV2 and TRBJ1-3, is EPEVTQTPSHQVTQMGQEVILRCVPISNHLYFYWYRQILGQKVEFLVSFYNNEISEKSEIFDDQFSVERPDGSNFTLKIRSTKLEDSAMYFCASHLSSSGNTIYFGEGSWLTVV.

Here the CDR3 DNA reads TGTGCCAGTAGCAGGGGCTACAACACCGGGGAGCTGTTTTTT. It encodes CASSRGYNTGELFF. The V gene is TRBV19, the J gene TRBJ2-2; tentative D call: TRBD1 (6 bases). The V gene's germline CDR1 is LNHDA and CDR2 SQIVND (reference sequence). V was shortened by 6 bases and J by 2 bases, with 10 bases between the two germline ends. The CDR3 totals 14 residues.

This rearrangement joins TRBV28 to TRBJ1-1; D is unclear. Per germline, CDR1 MDHEN and CDR2 SYDVKM. With 6 bases removed from V and 1 base from J, the gap between germline ends came to 15 bases. The CDR3 is 15 residues long. The CDR3 sequence: CASRKHSGSNTEAFF. The CDR3 DNA reads TGTGCCAGCAGGAAGCACTCCGGGTCGAACACTGAAGCTTTCTTT.

The chain couples TRBV10-1 to TRBJ2-3; TRBD2 matches at 15 bases. CDR3 length: 17 amino acids. V dropped 10 bases and J dropped 2; count of bases not matched to a gene: 10. Germline V CDR1 and CDR2: WNHNN, SYGVQD (reference sequence). The CDR3 bases are TGCGCCACTGGGCCCGGGACTAGCGGGGGGATCACAGATACGCAGTATTTT. Its translation is CATGPGTSGGITDTQYF.

As DNA, the CDR3 is TGTGCCAGCTCTAGCGGGTCCTACAATGAGCAGTTCTTC. Amino acids: CASSSGSYNEQFF. The chain carries TRBV2 and TRBJ2-1, with 8 bases fitting TRBD2. This CDR3 comprises 13 residues. Germline CDR1 and CDR2: SNHLY and FYNNEI. Trimming cost V 8 bases and J 1 base; bases outside gene matches: 1. Using reference TRBV2 and TRBJ2-1 for the parts outside the CDR3, the full variable domain is EPEVTQTPSHQVTQMGQEVILRCVPISNHLYFYWYRQILGQKVEFLVSFYNNEISEKSEIFDDQFSVERPDGSNFTLKIRSTKLEDSAMYFCASSSGSYNEQFFGPGTRLTVL.

The chain carries TRBV10-2 and TRBJ2-2; 7 bases line up with TRBD1. V dropped 3 bases and J dropped 8; count of bases not matched to a gene: 12. Germline CDR1 is WSHSY and CDR2 is SAAADI. The CDR3 covers 16 residues. In DNA form, the CDR3 reads TGCGCCAGCAGTGATATAGGGGGCTGGGTTCTGGGGGAGCTGTTTTTT. Protein sequence: CASSDIGGWVLGELFF.